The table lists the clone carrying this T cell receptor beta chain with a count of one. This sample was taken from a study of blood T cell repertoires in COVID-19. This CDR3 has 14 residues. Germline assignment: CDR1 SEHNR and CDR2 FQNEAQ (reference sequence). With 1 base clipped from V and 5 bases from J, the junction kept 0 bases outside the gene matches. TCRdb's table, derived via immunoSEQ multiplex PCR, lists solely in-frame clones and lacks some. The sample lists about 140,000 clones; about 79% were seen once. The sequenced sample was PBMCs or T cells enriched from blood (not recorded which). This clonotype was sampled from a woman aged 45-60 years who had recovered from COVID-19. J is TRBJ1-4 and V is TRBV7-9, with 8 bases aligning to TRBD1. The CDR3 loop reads CASSLDRGNEKLFF. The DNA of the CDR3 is TGTGCCAGCAGCTTAGACAGGGGGAATGAAAAACTGTTTTTT.